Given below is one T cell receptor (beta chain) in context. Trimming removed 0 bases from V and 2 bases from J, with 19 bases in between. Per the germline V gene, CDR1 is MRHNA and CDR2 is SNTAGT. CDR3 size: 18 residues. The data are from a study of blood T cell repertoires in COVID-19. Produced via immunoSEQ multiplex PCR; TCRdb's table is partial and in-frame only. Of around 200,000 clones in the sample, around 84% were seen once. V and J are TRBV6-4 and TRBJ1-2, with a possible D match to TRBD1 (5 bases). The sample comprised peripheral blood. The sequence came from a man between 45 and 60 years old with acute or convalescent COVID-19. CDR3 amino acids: CASSDSWGRERSNYGYTF. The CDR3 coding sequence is TGTGCCAGCAGTGACTCATGGGGCAGGGAAAGGAGCAACTATGGCTACACCTTC.